The 3 T cell receptor beta chains in this list originate from one sample, sequenced in a study of T cells of healthy individuals. TCRdb re-called the 5' RACE reads with MiXCR, one entry per CDR3 protein. The sample comprises approximately 100,000 distinct CDR3 sequences, approximately 16% of which are singletons, and about 6% rests with the top ten. Every receptor here comes from a human donor in good health.

A few counts support this clonotype. The J gene is TRBJ2-3, the V gene TRBV28; D may be TRBD2 (6 bases). Germline lookup yields CDR1 MDHEN and CDR2 SYDVKM. The CDR3 runs 15 residues. Trimming pared 10 bases from V and 4 bases from J, leaving 21 bases between. This chain's CDR3 is CATKFSARGPDTQYF. The CDR3 coding sequence is TGTGCCACCAAGTTTAGTGCGCGGGGCCCAGATACGCAGTATTTT.

The chain links TRBV7-2 to TRBJ2-3, with 8 bases that match TRBD2. The CDR3 totals 16 residues. The germline CDR1 and CDR2 sequences are SGHTA and FQGNSA. Trimming at V came to 1 base and at J to 5 bases, leaving 8 bases not matched to a gene. The CDR3 reads CASSLVTGGEGDTQYF. The CDR3 DNA sequence: TGTGCCAGCAGCTTAGTAACGGGAGGGGAGGGAGATACGCAGTATTTT. The full variable domain, rest sourced from reference TRBV7-2 and TRBJ2-3, is GAGVSQSPSNKVTEKGKDVELRCDPISGHTALYWYRQSLGQGLEFLIYFQGNSAPDKSGLPSDRFSAERTGGSVSTLTIQRTQQEDSAVYLCASSLVTGGEGDTQYFGPGTRLTVL.

This clonotype was found many times. This chain joins TRBV9 and TRBJ1-3; TRBD1 agrees at 9 bases. The germline CDR1 and CDR2 sequences are SGDLS and YYNGEE. V lost 3 bases, J lost 10 bases, and 11 bases stayed unmatched. The length of the CDR3 is 15 residues. CDR3 nucleotides: TGTGCCAGCAGCGGAAAGGGACAGGGAGAAAGGACCATATATTTT. Translating it yields CASSGKGQGERTIYF.